This is a list of T cell receptor beta chains from one sample in a study of blood T cell repertoires in COVID-19. Data came from immunoSEQ multiplex PCR; TCRdb stores just in-frame clones and leaves some out. The table lists 45,000 to 50,000 clones, roughly 90% of them singletons. The sample was peripheral blood. These receptors were obtained from a human donor in a cohort sampled during active COVID-19. CDR3s include the opening cysteine and the closing phenylalanine or tryptophan. Fields, in order: D gene, CDR3 length, V gene, J gene, clone size, CDR3 DNA, CDR3 protein. The D gene is left open where the match is weak. Rows give clone size only sometimes, using once, few, many, or a class for an expanded clone.

>.|15|TRBV5-6|TRBJ2-3|.
TGTGCCAGCAGCTTGGGTCGGGGTTTAAGGGATACGCAGTATTTT
CASSLGRGLRDTQYF
>.|12|TRBV11-2|TRBJ1-1|.
TGTGCCAGCAGCTTAACACCGGGAGAAGCTTTCTTT
CASSLTPGEAFF
>.|14|TRBV5-6|TRBJ2-5|few
TGTGCCAGCAGCCGTGCCGGGTACCAAGAGACCCAGTACTTC
CASSRAGYQETQYF
>TRBD1|15|TRBV6-2/TRBV6-3|TRBJ2-1|once
TGTGCCAGCAGTCTGTCAGGGGGCTTTTACAATGAGCAGTTCTTC
CASSLSGGFYNEQFF
>.|15|TRBV7-2|TRBJ1-3|.
TGTGCCAGCAGCTTTTTTAGGGAGGCTGGAAACACCATATATTTT
CASSFFREAGNTIYF
>.|16|TRBV7-5|TRBJ2-3|.
TGTGCCAGAAGCTTAACCGCGCGGGGTCTCACAGATACGCAGTATTTT
CARSLTARGLTDTQYF
>.|17|TRBV5-4|TRBJ2-7|once
TGTGCCAGCAGACGGGGGGCAGGAACCGATCCTGCCTACGAGCAGTACTTC
CASRRGAGTDPAYEQYF
>.|14|TRBV6-5|TRBJ1-2|once
TGTGCCAGCAGTCTCGTTGGCGGGACCTATGGCTACACCTTC
CASSLVGGTYGYTF
>.|13|TRBV6-6|TRBJ1-2|.
TGTGCCAGTTCCCCCGGTCCGGGGGATGGCTACACCTTC
CASSPGPGDGYTF
>.|16|TRBV3-1/TRBV3-2|TRBJ1-1|.
TGTGCCAGCAGCCTTACTCAGAAGGAGGGGAACACTGAAGCTTTCTTT
CASSLTQKEGNTEAFF
>.|16|TRBV14|TRBJ1-4|.
TGTGCCAGCAGCCAAAGGATCTGGGACTCTAATGAAAAACTGTTTTTT
CASSQRIWDSNEKLFF
>TRBD1|14|TRBV2|TRBJ1-1|.
TGTGCCAGCAGTAGACAGGGGATGAACACTGAAGCTTTCTTT
CASSRQGMNTEAFF
>.|15|TRBV6-5|TRBJ2-3|.
TGTGCCAGCAGTTACTCCAGGGGGGATGTAGATACGCAGTATTTT
CASSYSRGDVDTQYF
>.|15|TRBV9|TRBJ2-1|medium-sized
TGTGCCAGCAGCACGCGGGGGCTCGAAACAAATGAGCAGTTCTTC
CASSTRGLETNEQFF
>.|16|TRBV7-9|TRBJ1-2|.
TGTGCCAGCAGCCTGGGGCCGGAACAGGGTGGAAGTGGCTACACCTTC
CASSLGPEQGGSGYTF
>TRBD1|16|TRBV4-1|TRBJ1-5|few
TGCGCCAGCAGCCAAGTGGCAGGGGGCGGTAATCAGCCCCAGCATTTT
CASSQVAGGGNQPQHF
>TRBD1|14|TRBV6-5|TRBJ1-2|.
TGTGCCAGCCGATTCGGGACAGCCTACTATGGCTACACCTTC
CASRFGTAYYGYTF
>TRBD2|16|TRBV7-8|TRBJ2-5|.
TGTGCCAGCAGCTTAGGAAGCGGGGGTTACCAAGAGACCCAGTACTTC
CASSLGSGGYQETQYF
>.|15|TRBV30|TRBJ2-3|once
TGTGCCTTCAAAAGGGGTAGGGGGTTCACAGATACGCAGTATTTT
CAFKRGRGFTDTQYF
>TRBD1|18|TRBV14|TRBJ2-6|.
TGTGCCAGCAGCCATTACCCGTACAGGGGCTCTGGGGCCAACGTCCTGACTTTC
CASSHYPYRGSGANVLTF
>.|14|TRBV7-3|TRBJ1-1|.
TGTGCCAGCAGCTTAGGCAGTGCCAACACTGAAGCTTTCTTT
CASSLGSANTEAFF
>.|15|TRBV7-3|TRBJ2-2|.
TGTGCCAGCAGGCTTCTTGGGGCTAGTACCGGGGAGCTGTTTTTT
CASRLLGASTGELFF
>.|15|TRBV4-1|TRBJ2-7|few
TGCGCCAGCAGCCAAGAGCTGGGCGACTCCTACGAGCAGTACTTC
CASSQELGDSYEQYF
>.|15|TRBV6-6|TRBJ1-1|.
TGTGCCAGCAGTGGAGGGTTGGAAATGAACACTGAAGCTTTCTTT
CASSGGLEMNTEAFF
>TRBD1|15|TRBV5-1|TRBJ1-4|.
TGCGCCAGCAGCTTGGTGGGGACAGGTGACGAAAAACTGTTTTTT
CASSLVGTGDEKLFF
>TRBD1|16|TRBV6-1|TRBJ1-2|.
TGTGCCAGCAGTGAAGCTGGACAGGGGGTGGACTATGGCTACACCTTC
CASSEAGQGVDYGYTF
>.|14|TRBV18|TRBJ2-2|.
TGTGCCAGCTCGCCCGGGATTGACACCGGGGAGCTGTTTTTT
CASSPGIDTGELFF
>.|16|TRBV19|TRBJ1-5|.
TGTGCCAGTAGTATAGGCACGAGGGGGACGGGTCAGCCCCAGCATTTT
CASSIGTRGTGQPQHF
>TRBD1|14|TRBV6-5|TRBJ1-5|.
TGTGCCAGCAGTAGGGACAGGGTCAATCAGCCCCAGCATTTT
CASSRDRVNQPQHF
>.|18|TRBV5-6|TRBJ2-3|.
TGTGCCAGCAGCTTGCCGCCCCCCCAGGGGCCCCGGACAGATACGCAGTATTTT
CASSLPPPQGPRTDTQYF
>.|12|TRBV12-3/TRBV12-4|TRBJ1-1|.
TGTGCCAGCGGAACAGGAAACACTGAAGCTTTCTTT
CASGTGNTEAFF
>TRBD1|13|TRBV12-3/TRBV12-4|TRBJ1-2|.
TGTGCCAGCAGCTCGGACAGGGCCTATGGCTACACCTTC
CASSSDRAYGYTF
>TRBD1|16|TRBV14|TRBJ2-2|.
TGTGCCAGCAGCCCCATCGGGACAGTGAACACCGGGGAGCTGTTTTTT
CASSPIGTVNTGELFF
>TRBD1|17|TRBV7-3|TRBJ1-1|.
TGTGCCAGCAGTCTCACCGGGACAGGGCTTATGAACACTGAAGCTTTCTTT
CASSLTGTGLMNTEAFF
>.|14|TRBV6-5|TRBJ2-7|.
TGTGCCAGCAGTTTGCCGGGATCAGCCCACGAGCAGTACTTC
CASSLPGSAHEQYF
>.|16|TRBV4-1|TRBJ2-7|.
TGCGCCAGCAGCCCCGTTATTGGACTGGAATCCTACGAGCAGTACTTC
CASSPVIGLESYEQYF
>.|13|TRBV7-3|TRBJ2-3|.
TGTGCCAGCAGCCGTAGCAGGGCAGATACGCAGTATTTT
CASSRSRADTQYF
>TRBD1|17|TRBV6-6|TRBJ1-5|once
TGTGCCAGCAGTCAGCACGCCGGGACAGGGGTCAATCAGCCCCAGCATTTT
CASSQHAGTGVNQPQHF
>.|16|TRBV2|TRBJ1-2|.
TGTGCCAGCAGTGAAGAGTCGAGAGGGCCTCTCTATGGCTACACCTTC
CASSEESRGPLYGYTF
>.|14|TRBV9|TRBJ2-2|.
TGTGCCAGCAGCGAGACTCCGAACACCGGGGAGCTGTTTTTT
CASSETPNTGELFF
>.|17|TRBV2|TRBJ2-4|once
TGTGCCAGCAGCGCCTCCTCAGCGGTGCTAGCCAAAAACATTCAGTACTTC
CASSASSAVLAKNIQYF